This TCR beta chain stems from a study of blood T cell repertoires in COVID-19. In the study overall: The study drew acute and convalescent COVID-19 samples from the United States, Italy and Spain. Nucleic acid was either cDNA or gDNA, and it came from T cells, B-cell-depleted T cells, or PBMCs.

The V gene lost 2 bases and the J gene lost 0 bases, with 13 bases spanning the gap. CDR3 size: 16 residues. Per the germline V gene, CDR1 is SGHRS and CDR2 is YFSETQ. Per the original methods: Estimation of nucleated cell counts was performed using reference gene primer amplification. Only in-frame clones appear in the TCRdb table, and some are missing; sequencing was by immunoSEQ multiplex PCR. The V and J calls and clone size come from that table; D and trimming were worked out from the DNA. Of more than 85,000 clones listed, around 80% were seen once; the top ten hold approximately 24%. The origin of this receptor is a human donor in a cohort sampled during active COVID-19. Sequencing was carried out using peripheral blood. This chain joins TRBV5-1 and TRBJ2-3, with TRBD2 as a possible D gene (5 bases). This CDR3 is CASSLLESSSTDTQYF. CDR3 sequence (DNA): TGCGCCAGCAGCTTACTAGAGAGTTCTAGCACAGATACGCAGTATTTT.